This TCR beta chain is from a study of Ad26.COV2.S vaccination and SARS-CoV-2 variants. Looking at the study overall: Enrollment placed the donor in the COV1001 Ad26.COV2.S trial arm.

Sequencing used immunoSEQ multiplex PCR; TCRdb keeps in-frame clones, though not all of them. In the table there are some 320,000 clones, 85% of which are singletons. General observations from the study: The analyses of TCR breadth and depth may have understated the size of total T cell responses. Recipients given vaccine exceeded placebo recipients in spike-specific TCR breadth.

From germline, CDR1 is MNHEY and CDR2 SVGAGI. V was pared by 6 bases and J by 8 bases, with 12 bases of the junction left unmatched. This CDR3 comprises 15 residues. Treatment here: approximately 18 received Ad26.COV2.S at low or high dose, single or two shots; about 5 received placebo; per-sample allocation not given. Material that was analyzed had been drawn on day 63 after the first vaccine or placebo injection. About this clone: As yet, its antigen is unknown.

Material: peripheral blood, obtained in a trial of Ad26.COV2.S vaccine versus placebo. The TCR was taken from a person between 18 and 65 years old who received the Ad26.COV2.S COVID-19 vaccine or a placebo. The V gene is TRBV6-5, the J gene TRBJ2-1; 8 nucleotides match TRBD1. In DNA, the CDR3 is TGTGCCAGCAGCCCATTAGGACAGGGACAGGATGAGCAGTTCTTC. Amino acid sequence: CASSPLGQGQDEQFF.